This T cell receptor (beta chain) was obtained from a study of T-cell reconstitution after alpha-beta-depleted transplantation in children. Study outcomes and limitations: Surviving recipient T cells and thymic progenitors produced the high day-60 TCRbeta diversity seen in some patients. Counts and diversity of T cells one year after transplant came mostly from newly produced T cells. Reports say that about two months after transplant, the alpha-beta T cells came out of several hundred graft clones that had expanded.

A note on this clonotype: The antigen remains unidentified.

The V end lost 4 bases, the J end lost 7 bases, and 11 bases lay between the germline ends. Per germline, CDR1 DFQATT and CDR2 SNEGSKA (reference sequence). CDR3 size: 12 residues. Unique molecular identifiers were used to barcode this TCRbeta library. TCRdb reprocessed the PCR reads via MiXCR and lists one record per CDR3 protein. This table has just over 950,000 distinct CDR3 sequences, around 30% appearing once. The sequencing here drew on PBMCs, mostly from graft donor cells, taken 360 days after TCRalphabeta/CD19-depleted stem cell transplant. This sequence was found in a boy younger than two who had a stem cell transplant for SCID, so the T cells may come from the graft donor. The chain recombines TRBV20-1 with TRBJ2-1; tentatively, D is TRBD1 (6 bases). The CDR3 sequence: CSATGAGNEQFF. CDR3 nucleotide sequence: TGCAGTGCTACAGGGGCTGGGAATGAGCAGTTCTTC.